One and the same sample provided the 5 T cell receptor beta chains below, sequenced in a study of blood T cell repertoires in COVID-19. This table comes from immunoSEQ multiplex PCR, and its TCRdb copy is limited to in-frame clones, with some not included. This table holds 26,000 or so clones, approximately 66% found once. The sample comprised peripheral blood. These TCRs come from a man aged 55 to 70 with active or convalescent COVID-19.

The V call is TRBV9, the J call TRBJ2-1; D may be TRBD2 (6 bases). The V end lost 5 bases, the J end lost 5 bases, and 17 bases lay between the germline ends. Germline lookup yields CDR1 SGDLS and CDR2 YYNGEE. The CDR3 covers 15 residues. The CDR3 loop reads CASSLSPSVNNEQFF. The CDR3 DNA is TGTGCCAGCAGTCTAAGCCCTAGCGTGAACAATGAGCAGTTCTTC.

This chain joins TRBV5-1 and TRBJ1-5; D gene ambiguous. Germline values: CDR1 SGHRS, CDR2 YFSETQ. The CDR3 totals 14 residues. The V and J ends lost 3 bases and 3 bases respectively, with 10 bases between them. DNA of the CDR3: TGCGCCAGCAGCTCCGGAGGGTTCAATCAGCCCCAGCATTTT. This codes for CASSSGGFNQPQHF. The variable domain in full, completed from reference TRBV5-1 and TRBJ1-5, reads KAGVTQTPRYLIKTRGQQVTLSCSPISGHRSVSWYQQTPGQGLQFLFEYFSETQRNKGNFPGRFSGRQFSNSRSEMNVSTLELGDSALYLCASSSGGFNQPQHFGDGTRLSIL.

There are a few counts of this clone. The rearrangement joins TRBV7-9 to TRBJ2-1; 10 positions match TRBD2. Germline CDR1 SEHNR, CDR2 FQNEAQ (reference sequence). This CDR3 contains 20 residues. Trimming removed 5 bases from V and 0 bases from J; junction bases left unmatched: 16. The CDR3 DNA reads TGTGCCAGCAGCAACCCCATCGGACTAGCGGCCCGTAGCTCCTACAATGAGCAGTTCTTC. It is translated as CASSNPIGLAARSSYNEQFF.

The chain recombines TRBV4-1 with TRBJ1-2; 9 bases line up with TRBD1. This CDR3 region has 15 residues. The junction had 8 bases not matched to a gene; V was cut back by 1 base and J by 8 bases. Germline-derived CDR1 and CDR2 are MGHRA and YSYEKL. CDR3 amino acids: CASSQVLRTGDGYTF. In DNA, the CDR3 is TGCGCCAGCAGCCAAGTACTTCGGACAGGGGACGGCTACACCTTC.

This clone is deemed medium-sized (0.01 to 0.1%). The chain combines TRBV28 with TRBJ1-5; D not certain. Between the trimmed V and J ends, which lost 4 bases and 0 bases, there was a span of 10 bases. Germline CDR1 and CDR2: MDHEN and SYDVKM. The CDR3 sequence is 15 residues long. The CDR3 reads CASSYHGNSNQPQHF. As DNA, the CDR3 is TGTGCCAGCAGTTATCACGGGAATAGCAATCAGCCCCAGCATTTT.